The 25 T cell receptor beta chains reported below all come from one sample, sequenced in a study of liver allograft versus peripheral blood T cells. The overall study: The authors compared T cell receptor repertoires in transplanted livers with recipients' peripheral blood repertoires.

TCRdb processed the reads anew with MiXCR; each CDR3 protein has one entry. The table has more than 8,500 distinct CDR3 sequences, about 24% seen once. The receptors stem from a human patient who had a liver transplant. A share of the T cells may be of graft donor origin.

This clonotype was picked up a small number of times. One junction end does not reproduce the germline sequence, and a read error may be involved. The CDR3 region is CVSSVLQGQNTGELFF. CDR3 nucleotides: TGTGTCAGCAGTGTTCTACAGGGGCAAAACACCGGGGAGCTGTTTTTT. V usage is TRBV6-1 and J usage is TRBJ2-2; 7 nucleotides line up with TRBD1. The CDR3 consists of 16 residues. The germline gives CDR1 MNHNS, CDR2 SASEGT.

This clonotype was picked up a small number of times. The CDR3, as DNA: TGTGCCAGCAGCCCCTCTTCGGGAGCGAGGCACTACAATGAGCAGTTCTTC. Translating it yields CASSPSSGARHYNEQFF. This sequence joins TRBV13 and TRBJ2-1, with D maybe TRBD2 (6 bases). The V end was cut by 5 bases, the J end by 3 bases, with 20 bases between. CDR3 length: 17 residues. Germline CDR1 reads PRHDT; CDR2 reads FYEKMQ (reference sequence).

This sequence joins TRBV15 and TRBJ1-6, with 9 bases that match TRBD1. V trimming: 4 bases; J trimming: 10 bases; junction bases outside the gene matches: 5. CDR1 LNHNV and CDR2 YYDKDF come from the germline V gene (reference sequence). This CDR3 region has 14 residues. CDR3 residues: CATSTGTGSSPLHF. The CDR3 nucleotides read TGTGCCACCAGCACTGGGACAGGGAGCTCACCCCTCCACTTT.

This clonotype has ten or more counts. The chain joins TRBV19 to TRBJ1-5, with 8 nucleotides matching TRBD1. V lost 6 bases, J lost 2 bases, and 9 bases stayed unmatched. CDR1 LNHDA and CDR2 SQIVND come from the germline V gene (reference sequence). The CDR3 runs to 16 residues. CDR3 region: CASREGTGDGNQPQHF. The CDR3 DNA follows: TGTGCCAGTAGAGAAGGGACAGGCGACGGCAATCAGCCCCAGCATTTT.

This clonotype was observed at least ten times. The V gene is TRBV29-1, the J gene TRBJ2-3; 9 bases match TRBD1. The CDR3 is made up of 13 amino acids. Germline V gene sequence: CDR1 SQVTM, CDR2 ANQGSEA. V was pared by 4 bases and J by 3 bases, with 2 bases of the junction left unmatched. CDR3 region: CSVGDRVTDTQYF. CDR3 DNA: TGCAGCGTTGGGGACAGGGTAACAGATACGCAGTATTTT.

Regarding this clonotype: A much larger clone differs by one base, so this may be a read error. This chain joins TRBV19 and TRBJ2-1, with 8 bases that match TRBD1. The CDR3 has 14 residues. Germline V gene data show CDR1 as LNHDA and CDR2 as SQIVND (reference sequence). The CDR3 nucleotides are TGTGCCAGTAGAAGTACAGGGGGGTACAAGGAGCAGTTCTTC. Translation: CASRSTGGYKEQFF.

V is TRBV7-3 and J is TRBJ2-1; 12 bases fit TRBD1. Germline V gene data show CDR1 as SGHTA and CDR2 as FQGTGA. V lost 4 bases, J lost 10 bases, and 2 bases stayed unmatched. This CDR3 is 13 amino acids long. CDR3 in amino acids: CASSYGTGGEQFF. The CDR3 region has the DNA TGTGCCAGCAGCTACGGGACAGGGGGCGAGCAGTTCTTC.

The rearrangement links TRBV19 to TRBJ1-5; tentatively, D is TRBD1 (6 bases). Per germline, CDR1 LNHDA and CDR2 SQIVND (reference sequence). V was clipped by 3 bases and J by 7 bases, with 13 bases between them. This CDR3 has 14 residues. CDR3 sequence reads: CASSMRQEGQPQHF. CDR3 bases: TGTGCCAGTAGTATGCGACAGGAGGGCCAGCCCCAGCATTTT.

Within the sample, this clonotype is medium-sized. This chain joins TRBV29-1 and TRBJ2-7, with TRBD2 identical over 10 bases. Germline assignment: CDR1 SQVTM and CDR2 ANQGSEA. After removal of 4 bases from V and 1 base from J, the junction contained 7 bases not matched to a gene. The CDR3 sequence is 15 residues long. DNA for the CDR3: TGCAGCGTTGCCCTACTAGCGGGGAAGTCCTACGAGCAGTACTTC. Translated, it gives CSVALLAGKSYEQYF.

The chain uses TRBV5-1 and TRBJ1-2; perhaps TRBD1 as D (6 bases). Per the germline V gene, CDR1 is SGHRS and CDR2 is YFSETQ. This CDR3 comprises 13 residues. With 0 bases removed from V and 7 bases from J, the gap between germline ends came to 10 bases. CDR3 residues: CASSLEQGSGYTF. The DNA for the CDR3 is TGCGCCAGCAGCTTGGAACAGGGTAGTGGCTACACCTTC.

This rearrangement joins TRBV7-9 to TRBJ1-3; D unclear. The V and J ends lost 0 bases and 0 bases respectively, with 6 bases between them. Germline lookup yields CDR1 SEHNR and CDR2 FQNEAQ (reference sequence). CDR3 length equals 15 residues. CDR3 sequence: CASSLAGDSGNTIYF. As DNA, the CDR3 is TGTGCCAGCAGCTTAGCGGGAGACTCTGGAAACACCATATATTTT.

By share of the sample, this clonotype is medium-sized. The chain joins TRBV7-3 to TRBJ1-2, with 7 bases identical to TRBD1. V dropped 2 bases and J dropped 5; count of bases not matched to a gene: 14. Germline lookup yields CDR1 SGHTA and CDR2 FQGTGA. There are 17 residues in the CDR3. The DNA of the CDR3 is TGTGCCAGCAGCTTATTTTGGACGCAACAGGGGTTGTATGGCTACACCTTC. Protein: CASSLFWTQQGLYGYTF.

In this sample, this clonotype turned up a few times. The gene calls are TRBV6-2 or TRBV6-3 and TRBJ2-2; a possible D gene is TRBD1 (6 bases). Per germline, CDR1 MNHEY and CDR2 SVGEGT. Trimming left V 5 bases short and J 0 bases short, with 16 bases between. This CDR3 contains 17 residues. DNA for the CDR3: TGTGCCAGCAGTGACCCTTTACGGGACACGAACACCGGGGAGCTGTTTTTT. It yields the protein CASSDPLRDTNTGELFF.

The chain links TRBV20-1 to TRBJ1-6; 8 bases agree with TRBD1. The CDR3 runs to 13 residues. V lost 5 bases, J lost 6 bases, and 3 bases stayed unmatched. Germline values: CDR1 DFQATT, CDR2 SNEGSKA (reference sequence). The DNA for the CDR3 is TGCAGTGCTGGGGACAGGCCTAATTCACCCCTCCACTTT. As protein: CSAGDRPNSPLHF.

This clonotype was seen more than once but under ten times. The rearrangement links TRBV6-2 or TRBV6-3 to TRBJ1-2; D gene unclear. V dropped 0 bases and J dropped 6 bases, with 8 bases sitting between them. CDR1 and CDR2 from the germline V gene are MNHEY and SVGEGT. The CDR3 length is 13 residues. The CDR3 bases are TGTGCCAGCAGTTACTCGGCGGGGAATGGCTACACCTTC. It translates to CASSYSAGNGYTF.

This clonotype is termed medium-sized. V gene TRBV29-1 combines with J gene TRBJ2-3; 7 bases are shared with TRBD2. V lost 3 bases to trimming and J lost 9 bases; unmatched junction nucleotides: 6. CDR1 and CDR2 from the germline V gene are SQVTM and ANQGSEA. The CDR3 totals 12 residues. As DNA, the CDR3 is TGCAGCGTTGAGATGGGGCGGGGGACGCAGTATTTT. Translation gives CSVEMGRGTQYF.

J is TRBJ2-1 and V is TRBV5-1; perhaps TRBD2 as D (5 bases). Germline V gene lookup returns CDR1 SGHRS and CDR2 YFSETQ. The CDR3 length is 16 residues. With 1 base removed from V and 4 bases from J, the gap between germline ends came to 15 bases. The CDR3 protein is CASSLMGANKYNEQFF. The CDR3 DNA is TGCGCCAGCAGCTTGATGGGAGCGAATAAATACAATGAGCAGTTCTTC.

By proportion, this clonotype is medium-sized. This sequence joins TRBV27 and TRBJ2-7; a weak D match, TRBD2 (6 bases). This CDR3 comprises 14 residues. Looked up from germline, CDR1 is MNHEY and CDR2 is SMNVEV (reference sequence). Trimming took off 5 bases at V and 5 bases at J, with 16 bases between the two ends. The CDR3 DNA is TGTGCCAGCAGTACGCGACTAGGTCTTGACGAGCAGTACTTC. It encodes CASSTRLGLDEQYF.

This clonotype is medium-sized in the sample. The V call is TRBV24-1, the J call TRBJ2-2, with D perhaps TRBD1 (5 bases). The V end lost 3 bases, the J end lost 6 bases, and 19 bases lay between the germline ends. Germline-derived CDR1 and CDR2 are KGHDR and SFDVKD. The CDR3 covers 17 residues. DNA for the CDR3: TGTGCCACCAGTGATAGTAGTCGGCAGGGAAGGTCCGGGGAGCTGTTTTTT. Amino acid sequence: CATSDSSRQGRSGELFF.

By proportion, this clonotype is medium-sized. This sequence joins TRBV6-1 and TRBJ1-5; D not resolved. With 1 base removed from V and 1 base from J, the gap between germline ends came to 8 bases. This CDR3 comprises 15 residues. Germline lookup yields CDR1 MNHNS and CDR2 SASEGT. CDR3 DNA: TGTGCCAGCAGTGAAGGGGGTTCCAGCAATCAGCCCCAGCATTTT. The encoded protein is CASSEGGSSNQPQHF.

By sample share, this clonotype is medium-sized. This chain connects TRBV28 to TRBJ1-5; TRBD1 might be the D (5 bases). This CDR3 contains 15 residues. V was clipped by 8 bases and J by 5 bases, with 19 bases between them. Germline V gives CDR1 MDHEN, CDR2 SYDVKM. The DNA for the CDR3 is TGTGCCAGCGGGACCGGAACGTGGACCCATCAGCCCCAGCATTTT. Translation gives CASGTGTWTHQPQHF.

This chain connects TRBV6-5 to TRBJ1-1; TRBD1 agrees at 11 bases. V gave up 6 bases and J gave up 0 bases; unmatched junction bases: 6. The germline CDR1 and CDR2 sequences are MNHEY and SVGAGI. There are 16 residues in the CDR3. The DNA of the CDR3 is TGTGCCAGCAGGCGGACAGGGGGCGAGATGAACACTGAAGCTTTCTTT. Its translation is CASRRTGGEMNTEAFF.

The chain recombines TRBV20-1 with TRBJ1-1; unclear D gene. The length of the CDR3 is 12 residues. V lost 3 bases and J lost 3, with 8 bases in between. CDR1 and CDR2 from the germline V gene are DFQATT and SNEGSKA (reference sequence). This CDR3 is CSARGRDTEAFF. The CDR3 DNA follows: TGCAGTGCTAGGGGGAGGGACACTGAAGCTTTCTTT.

This chain uses TRBV20-1 with TRBJ1-1; D is unresolved. Trimming removed 4 bases from V and 5 bases from J, with 23 bases in between. This CDR3 has 16 amino acids. From germline, CDR1 is DFQATT and CDR2 SNEGSKA (reference sequence). The CDR3 region is CSATSTVTPSGTEAFF. The CDR3 DNA reads TGCAGTGCTACTTCTACCGTGACACCTTCGGGGACTGAAGCTTTCTTT.

The chain employs TRBV15 and TRBJ2-5; D not certain. V gave up 5 bases and J gave up 2 bases, with 9 bases separating them. CDR1 is LNHNV, CDR2 YYDKDF, per germline (reference sequence). The CDR3 totals 13 residues. CDR3 residues: CATSPGEQETQYF. In DNA form, the CDR3 reads TGTGCCACCAGCCCAGGAGAACAAGAGACCCAGTACTTC.